The clone carrying this T cell receptor beta chain was found many times. Its antigen is not known. The data originate from a study of neurological immune-mediated disorders. General study findings and limits: The greatest degree of TCR clonal expansion was observed in HTLV-1-associated myelopathy, with the lowest in multiple sclerosis, below that of healthy controls.

One entry per CDR3 protein results from TCRdb running MiXCR on the 5' RACE reads. The sample records fewer than 40,000 distinct CDR3 sequences, less than 5% being singletons. Germline CDR1 is SGHRS and CDR2 is YFSETQ. V lost 2 bases and J 1 base, leaving 4 bases between the germline ends. CDR3 length equals 13 residues. The V gene is TRBV5-1, the J gene TRBJ1-5; D uncertain. Sequenced input: CD4+ T cells from blood. The receptor was derived from a woman between 40 and 55 years old in good health. Here the CDR3 reads CASSLKSNQPQHF. The DNA of the CDR3 is TGCGCCAGCAGCTTAAAAAGCAATCAGCCCCAGCATTTT.